Listed below are T cell receptor beta chains from one sample, sequenced in a study of regulatory T cells in long-lasting Graves disease. TCRdb re-called the multiplex PCR reads through MiXCR, storing one row per CDR3 protein. This sample has approximately 440,000 distinct CDR3 sequences, with roughly a quarter found just once. Sequences were derived from peripheral blood mononuclear cells (PBMCs), sampled when the disease was refractory, from a patient treated with antithyroid drugs. Receptor source: a female donor with Graves disease. The CDR3 runs from the conserved cysteine through the conserved F or W. A D gene is named only where the DNA matches it firmly. The listing skips clone size in some rows; elsewhere it reads once, few, many or a size class.

D: NA; J: TRBJ1-1; size: NA; V: TRBV5-1; CDR3: CASSLEQAARTEAFF; DNA: TGCGCCAGCAGCTTGGAACAGGCCGCAAGAACTGAAGCTTTCTTT
D: NA; J: TRBJ1-1; size: many; V: TRBV2; CDR3: CASSDPNTEAFF; DNA: TGTGCCAGCAGTGACCCTAACACTGAAGCTTTCTTT
D: NA; J: TRBJ1-4; size: many; V: TRBV7-2; CDR3: CASSSDKDAFEKLFF; DNA: TGTGCCAGCAGCTCAGACAAGGACGCATTTGAAAAACTGTTTTTT
D: NA; J: TRBJ1-4; size: NA; V: TRBV20-1; CDR3: CSAREGGPSTNEKLFF; DNA: TGCAGTGCTAGGGAGGGGGGCCCATCAACTAATGAAAAACTGTTTTTT
D: NA; J: TRBJ1-5; size: NA; V: TRBV7-2; CDR3: CASSLGRGGWNQPQHF; DNA: TGTGCCAGCAGCTTAGGTAGGGGGGGCTGGAATCAGCCCCAGCATTTT
D: TRBD1; J: TRBJ2-7; size: NA; V: TRBV7-2; CDR3: CASSPRTGQGYEQYF; DNA: TGTGCCAGCAGCCCCCGGACAGGTCAAGGCTACGAGCAGTACTTC
D: TRBD1; J: TRBJ1-6; size: many; V: TRBV12-3/TRBV12-4; CDR3: CASSRGQGKGFPYSPLHF; DNA: TGTGCCAGCAGTCGGGGACAGGGGAAGGGTTTCCCGTATTCACCCCTCCACTTT
D: NA; J: TRBJ2-4; size: NA; V: TRBV9; CDR3: CASSVSPRGEDIQYF; DNA: TGTGCCAGCAGCGTTAGCCCTAGGGGGGAGGACATTCAGTACTTC
D: NA; J: TRBJ1-1; size: many; V: TRBV11-1; CDR3: CASSFDGGPNTEAFF; DNA: TGTGCCAGCAGCTTCGACGGGGGTCCGAACACTGAAGCTTTCTTT
D: TRBD2; J: TRBJ2-5; size: many; V: TRBV2; CDR3: CASREAPSGRGETQYF; DNA: TGTGCCAGCAGAGAAGCCCCTAGCGGGAGAGGAGAGACCCAGTACTTC
D: NA; J: TRBJ2-7; size: few; V: TRBV18; CDR3: CASSPKSGDTEQYF; DNA: TGTGCCAGCTCACCAAAATCAGGGGATACCGAGCAGTACTTC
D: NA; J: TRBJ1-4; size: many; V: TRBV5-1; CDR3: CASSFGATNEKLFF; DNA: TGCGCCAGCAGCTTTGGGGCAACTAATGAAAAACTGTTTTTT
D: NA; J: TRBJ2-7; size: NA; V: TRBV10-3; CDR3: CAISPSSILGGRYEQYF; DNA: TGTGCCATCAGTCCCTCGTCTATTCTTGGTGGTCGGTACGAGCAGTACTTC
D: TRBD2; J: TRBJ2-2; size: NA; V: TRBV11-2; CDR3: CASSYSGLAGKTGELFF; DNA: TGTGCCAGCAGCTACTCGGGACTAGCGGGAAAAACCGGGGAGCTGTTTTTT
D: NA; J: TRBJ1-1; size: many; V: TRBV2; CDR3: CASSRTPNSYTEAFF; DNA: TGTGCCAGCAGTCGGACCCCTAACAGTTACACTGAAGCTTTCTTT
D: NA; J: TRBJ1-1; size: NA; V: TRBV5-1; CDR3: CASSLARGGSTAVSTFF; DNA: TGCGCCAGCAGCTTGGCCCGGGGGGGGTCCACCGCAGTTTCGACTTTCTTT
D: TRBD2; J: TRBJ2-2; size: NA; V: TRBV6-5; CDR3: CASSSASGMMGAGELFF; DNA: TGTGCCAGCAGTTCGGCTAGCGGGATGATGGGTGCCGGGGAGCTGTTTTTT
D: NA; J: TRBJ2-7; size: NA; V: TRBV18; CDR3: CASSPVGPSSYEQYF; DNA: TGTGCCAGCTCACCGGTCGGTCCCAGCTCCTACGAGCAGTACTTC
D: NA; J: TRBJ1-1; size: few; V: TRBV7-2; CDR3: CASTQGGPKAFF; DNA: TGTGCCAGCACCCAGGGAGGACCTAAGGCTTTCTTT
D: NA; J: TRBJ2-6; size: NA; V: TRBV19; CDR3: CASMMVYGANVLTF; DNA: TGTGCCAGTATGATGGTTTATGGGGCCAACGTCCTGACTTTC
D: NA; J: TRBJ1-1; size: many; V: TRBV6-1; CDR3: CATHGTGLNTEAFF; DNA: TGTGCCACCCATGGTACAGGGTTGAACACTGAAGCTTTCTTT
D: TRBD1; J: TRBJ1-1; size: many; V: TRBV20-1; CDR3: CSARRSPGTDTEAFF; DNA: TGCAGTGCTAGACGATCTCCCGGGACAGACACTGAAGCTTTCTTT
D: NA; J: TRBJ2-7; size: few; V: TRBV29-1; CDR3: CSVITGSYEQYF; DNA: TGCAGCGTTATCACCGGCTCCTACGAGCAGTACTTC
D: NA; J: TRBJ2-7; size: NA; V: TRBV5-5; CDR3: CASSLGRSYYEQYF; DNA: TGTGCCAGCAGCTTAGGACGGAGCTACTACGAGCAGTACTTC
D: NA; J: TRBJ1-2; size: many; V: TRBV2; CDR3: CASSAEAGGGGYTF; DNA: TGTGCCAGCAGTGCAGAGGCGGGGGGCGGTGGCTACACCTTC
D: NA; J: TRBJ2-7; size: many; V: TRBV2; CDR3: CASSLDKLSYEQYF; DNA: TGTGCCAGCAGTCTTGACAAGCTTTCCTACGAGCAGTACTTC
D: TRBD1; J: TRBJ1-1; size: few; V: TRBV29-1; CDR3: CSVRTGVMNTEAFF; DNA: TGCAGCGTACGTACAGGGGTCATGAACACTGAAGCTTTCTTT
D: NA; J: TRBJ1-5; size: many; V: TRBV6-1; CDR3: CASRKTGISNQPQHF; DNA: TGTGCCAGCAGGAAAACAGGGATTAGCAATCAGCCCCAGCATTTT
D: NA; J: TRBJ2-7; size: NA; V: TRBV5-6; CDR3: CASSLGSVAEQYF; DNA: TGTGCCAGCAGCTTGGGGTCGGTTGCCGAGCAGTACTTC
D: TRBD2; J: TRBJ2-2; size: NA; V: TRBV20-1; CDR3: CSARALAGGAGELFF; DNA: TGCAGTGCTAGAGCACTAGCGGGAGGGGCCGGGGAGCTGTTTTTT
D: NA; J: TRBJ2-7; size: many; V: TRBV28; CDR3: CASTEFQGLEGTYEQYF; DNA: TGTGCCAGCACCGAATTCCAGGGACTCGAGGGCACCTACGAGCAGTACTTC
D: NA; J: TRBJ1-4; size: few; V: TRBV29-1; CDR3: CSVEDVTNEKLFF; DNA: TGCAGCGTTGAAGATGTTACTAATGAAAAACTGTTTTTT
D: NA; J: TRBJ2-5; size: many; V: TRBV20-1; CDR3: CSAREVWGGQETQYF; DNA: TGCAGTGCTAGAGAGGTCTGGGGCGGCCAAGAGACCCAGTACTTC
D: NA; J: TRBJ1-2; size: few; V: TRBV29-1; CDR3: CSALPGQDTF; DNA: TGCAGCGCCCTACCGGGTCAGGATACCTTC
D: NA; J: TRBJ2-5; size: NA; V: TRBV15; CDR3: CATSRVGTGREETQYF; DNA: TGTGCCACCAGCAGAGTAGGAACTGGCCGAGAAGAGACCCAGTACTTC
D: NA; J: TRBJ1-2; size: many; V: TRBV28; CDR3: CASSLGGHLYGYTF; DNA: TGTGCCAGCAGTTTGGGGGGACACCTCTATGGCTACACCTTC
D: NA; J: TRBJ2-3; size: NA; V: TRBV7-9; CDR3: CASSSFRGSSTDTQYF; DNA: TGTGCCAGCAGCTCGTTTCGAGGATCTAGCACAGATACGCAGTATTTT
D: NA; J: TRBJ2-7; size: NA; V: TRBV7-2; CDR3: CASSFLDTLPEQYF; DNA: TGTGCCAGCAGTTTTTTGGACACTCTCCCCGAGCAGTACTTC
D: NA; J: TRBJ2-3; size: NA; V: TRBV2; CDR3: CASKGDSTDTQYF; DNA: TGTGCCAGCAAAGGGGACAGCACAGATACGCAGTATTTT
D: TRBD1; J: TRBJ1-1; size: NA; V: TRBV14; CDR3: CASSQVWDRNTEAFF; DNA: TGTGCCAGCAGCCAAGTTTGGGACAGGAACACTGAAGCTTTCTTT
D: NA; J: TRBJ1-1; size: NA; V: TRBV5-1; CDR3: CASSLAPPNDEAFF; DNA: TGCGCCAGCAGCCTCGCTCCTCCGAATGATGAAGCTTTCTTT
D: TRBD1; J: TRBJ2-7; size: few; V: TRBV7-2; CDR3: CASSRTGGIYEQYF; DNA: TGTGCCAGCAGCAGGACAGGGGGCATCTACGAGCAGTACTTC
D: NA; J: TRBJ2-3; size: NA; V: TRBV29-1; CDR3: CSVVGGQGEYTDTQYF; DNA: TGCAGCGTTGTGGGGGGGCAGGGGGAATACACAGATACGCAGTATTTT
D: NA; J: TRBJ2-7; size: few; V: TRBV7-9; CDR3: CASSPYQVGYEQYF; DNA: TGTGCCAGCAGCCCATATCAGGTCGGCTACGAGCAGTACTTC
D: TRBD2; J: TRBJ2-7; size: few; V: TRBV11-2; CDR3: CASSLAGGLPVPEQYF; DNA: TGTGCCAGCAGCTTAGCGGGGGGGCTACCCGTTCCCGAGCAGTACTTC
D: NA; J: TRBJ2-3; size: many; V: TRBV24-1; CDR3: CATSGPALDTQYF; DNA: TGTGCCACCAGTGGTCCAGCCCTAGATACGCAGTATTTT
D: NA; J: TRBJ1-1; size: NA; V: TRBV6-1; CDR3: CASSRTVGVRTEAFF; DNA: TGTGCCAGCAGCCGTACCGTCGGGGTGCGAACTGAAGCTTTCTTT
D: NA; J: TRBJ1-5; size: few; V: TRBV4-1; CDR3: CASSQALILGQPQHF; DNA: TGCGCCAGCAGCCAAGCCCTTATTCTAGGTCAGCCCCAGCATTTT
D: NA; J: TRBJ2-5; size: many; V: TRBV11-1; CDR3: CASSLLSGEGIEETQYF; DNA: TGTGCCAGCAGCTTACTTTCCGGGGAAGGGATAGAAGAGACCCAGTACTTC
D: TRBD1; J: TRBJ2-2; size: many; V: TRBV2; CDR3: CASSVGQGASTGELFF; DNA: TGTGCCAGCAGTGTCGGTCAGGGGGCTAGCACCGGGGAGCTGTTTTTT
D: TRBD1; J: TRBJ2-7; size: many; V: TRBV6-1; CDR3: CASSRRTGGASYEQYF; DNA: TGTGCCAGCAGTCGGCGGACAGGGGGTGCCTCCTACGAGCAGTACTTC
D: NA; J: TRBJ1-3; size: NA; V: TRBV5-1; CDR3: CASSFGGSVTSGNTIYF; DNA: TGCGCCAGCAGCTTTGGGGGAAGCGTTACCTCTGGAAACACCATATATTTT
D: NA; J: TRBJ1-1; size: many; V: TRBV5-1; CDR3: CASSLAAAGAYTEAFF; DNA: TGCGCCAGCAGCTTGGCCGCGGCAGGGGCCTACACTGAAGCTTTCTTT
D: NA; J: TRBJ2-3; size: few; V: TRBV11-1; CDR3: CASSSLSVTSTDTQYF; DNA: TGTGCCAGCAGCTCCCTTAGCGTTACTAGCACAGATACGCAGTATTTT